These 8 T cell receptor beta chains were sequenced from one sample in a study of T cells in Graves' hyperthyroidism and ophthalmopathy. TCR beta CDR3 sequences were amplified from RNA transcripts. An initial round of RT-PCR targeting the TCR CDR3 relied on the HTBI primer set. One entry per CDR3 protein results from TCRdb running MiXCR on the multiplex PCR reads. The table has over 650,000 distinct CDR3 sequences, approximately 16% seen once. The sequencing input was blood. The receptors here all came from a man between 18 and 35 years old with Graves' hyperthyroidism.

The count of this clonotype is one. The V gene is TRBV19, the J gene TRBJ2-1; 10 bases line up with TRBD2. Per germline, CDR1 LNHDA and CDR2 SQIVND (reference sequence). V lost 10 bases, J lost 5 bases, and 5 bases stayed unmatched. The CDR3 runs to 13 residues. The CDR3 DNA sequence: TGTGCCACTTGGACTAGCGGAAACAATGAGCAGTTCTTC. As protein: CATWTSGNNEQFF.

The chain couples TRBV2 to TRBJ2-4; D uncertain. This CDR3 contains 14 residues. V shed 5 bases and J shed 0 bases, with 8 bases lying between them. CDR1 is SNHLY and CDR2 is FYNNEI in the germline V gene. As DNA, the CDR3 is TGTGCCAGCAGTTCCCACCTAGCCAAAAACATTCAGTACTTC. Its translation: CASSSHLAKNIQYF.

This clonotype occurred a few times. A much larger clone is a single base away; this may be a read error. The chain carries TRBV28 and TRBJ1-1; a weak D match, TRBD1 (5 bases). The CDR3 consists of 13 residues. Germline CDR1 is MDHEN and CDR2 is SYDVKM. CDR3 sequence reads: CASTHGGYTEASF. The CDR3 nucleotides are TGTGCCAGCACTCATGGGGGGTACACTGAAGCTTCCTTT.

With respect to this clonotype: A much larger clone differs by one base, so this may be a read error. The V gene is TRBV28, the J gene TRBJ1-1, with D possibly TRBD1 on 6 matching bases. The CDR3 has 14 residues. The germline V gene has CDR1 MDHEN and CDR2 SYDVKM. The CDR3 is CASTLVRGNTEASF. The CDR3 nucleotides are TGTGCCAGCACCCTTGTAAGGGGGAACACTGAAGCTTCCTTT.

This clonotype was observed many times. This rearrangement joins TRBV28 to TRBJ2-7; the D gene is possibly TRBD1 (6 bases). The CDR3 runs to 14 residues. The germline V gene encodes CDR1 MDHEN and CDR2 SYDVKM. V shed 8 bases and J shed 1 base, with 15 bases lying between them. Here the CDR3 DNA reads TGTGCCAGCGGGACGGGACACCGTTCCTACGAGCAGTACTTC. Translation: CASGTGHRSYEQYF.

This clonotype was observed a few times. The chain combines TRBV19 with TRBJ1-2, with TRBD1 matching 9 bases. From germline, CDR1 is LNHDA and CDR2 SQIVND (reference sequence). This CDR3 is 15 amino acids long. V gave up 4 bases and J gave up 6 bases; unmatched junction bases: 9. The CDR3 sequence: CASSTSGQGWDGYTF. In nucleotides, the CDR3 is TGTGCCAGTAGTACGTCGGGACAGGGTTGGGATGGCTACACCTTC.

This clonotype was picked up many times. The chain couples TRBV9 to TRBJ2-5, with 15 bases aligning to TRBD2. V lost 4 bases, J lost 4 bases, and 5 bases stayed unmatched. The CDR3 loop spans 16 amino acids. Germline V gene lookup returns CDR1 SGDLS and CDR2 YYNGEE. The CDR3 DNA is TGTGCCAGCAGCCGGACTAGCGGGAGGGCCTCAGAGACCCAGTACTTC. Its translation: CASSRTSGRASETQYF.

The CDR3 loop reads CASSEGLAGGETQYF. The DNA of the CDR3 is TGCGCCAGCAGTGAGGGACTAGCGGGAGGAGAGACCCAGTACTTC. This chain links TRBV10-2 with TRBJ2-5; 14 nucleotides agree with TRBD2. Losses at the gene ends were 2 bases for V and 4 bases for J; bases not matched to a gene: 0. From germline, CDR1 is WSHSY and CDR2 SAAADI. This CDR3 comprises 15 residues.